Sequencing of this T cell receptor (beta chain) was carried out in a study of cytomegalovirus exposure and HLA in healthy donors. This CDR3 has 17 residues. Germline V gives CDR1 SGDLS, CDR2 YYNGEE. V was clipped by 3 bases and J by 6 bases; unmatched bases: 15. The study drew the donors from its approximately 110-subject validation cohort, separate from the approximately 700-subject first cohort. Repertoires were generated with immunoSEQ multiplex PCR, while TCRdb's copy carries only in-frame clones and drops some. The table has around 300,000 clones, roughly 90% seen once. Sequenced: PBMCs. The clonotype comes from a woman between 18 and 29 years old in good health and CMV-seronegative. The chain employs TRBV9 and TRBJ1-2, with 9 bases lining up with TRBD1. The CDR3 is CASSEIGTGKRRDGYTF. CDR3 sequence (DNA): TGTGCCAGCAGCGAGATAGGGACAGGGAAGAGGAGGGATGGCTACACCTTC.